These T cell receptor beta chains were read from a single sample in a study of post-analysis software for immune sequencing data. One entry per CDR3 protein, called by TCRdb with MiXCR from the PCR reads. Among a few hundred thousand distinct CDR3 sequences, 30% to 45% were seen once, and the ten largest hold roughly 12%. The sequenced sample consisted of blood. All receptors derive from a girl aged 5-17 years with multiple sclerosis. Each CDR3 is given with its conserved first and last residue. Each record gives: J gene, CDR3 length, D gene, V gene, clone size, CDR3 protein, CDR3 DNA. A D gene is named only where the DNA matches it firmly. Where a row states a size, it is once, few, many or the class of an expanded clone; other rows omit it.

J: TRBJ2-2; length: 14; D: NA; V: TRBV11-2; size: NA; CDR3: CASSLLRGIGELFF; DNA: TGTGCCAGCAGCTTATTAAGGGGTATCGGGGAGCTGTTTTTT
J: TRBJ2-5; length: 15; D: NA; V: TRBV20-1; size: NA; CDR3: CSARDLSSPRETQYF; DNA: TGCAGTGCTAGAGATCTGAGTAGTCCGAGGGAGACCCAGTACTTC
J: TRBJ2-7; length: 14; D: TRBD1; V: TRBV11-2; size: NA; CDR3: CASSSGQGRYEQYF; DNA: TGTGCCAGCAGCTCCGGACAGGGCCGGTACGAGCAGTACTTC
J: TRBJ2-2; length: 15; D: NA; V: TRBV5-1; size: few; CDR3: CASSLAGPQTGELFF; DNA: TGCGCCAGCAGCTTGGCGGGTCCGCAGACCGGGGAGCTGTTTTTT
J: TRBJ1-2; length: 15; D: NA; V: TRBV3-1; size: few; CDR3: CASSGRAVSNYGYTF; DNA: TGTGCCAGCAGCGGTAGGGCCGTTTCTAACTATGGCTACACCTTC
J: TRBJ2-1; length: 18; D: TRBD2; V: TRBV7-9; size: NA; CDR3: CASSGGTSGGSSYNEQFF; DNA: TGTGCCAGCAGCGGGGGGACTAGCGGGGGGAGCTCCTACAATGAGCAGTTCTTC
J: TRBJ2-5; length: 15; D: NA; V: TRBV5-1; size: few; CDR3: CASSLDGTSWETQYF; DNA: TGCGCCAGCAGCTTGGATGGCACCTCCTGGGAGACCCAGTACTTC
J: TRBJ2-3; length: 13; D: NA; V: TRBV12-3/TRBV12-4; size: NA; CDR3: CASLLASTDTQYF; DNA: TGTGCCAGCCTACTAGCCTCCACAGATACGCAGTATTTT
J: TRBJ2-7; length: 13; D: NA; V: TRBV7-8; size: NA; CDR3: CASRLARPYEQYF; DNA: TGTGCCAGCAGGTTGGCGCGTCCCTACGAGCAGTACTTC
J: TRBJ1-4; length: 14; D: NA; V: TRBV7-2; size: NA; CDR3: CASSSRVRGEKLFF; DNA: TGTGCCAGCAGCTCCAGGGTCCGGGGTGAAAAACTGTTTTTT
J: TRBJ2-3; length: 15; D: TRBD2; V: TRBV12-3/TRBV12-4; size: NA; CDR3: CASRLGLAGEATQYF; DNA: TGTGCCAGCAGACTGGGACTAGCGGGGGAGGCTACGCAGTATTTT
J: TRBJ2-3; length: 15; D: NA; V: TRBV3-1; size: NA; CDR3: CASSQARARTDTQYF; DNA: TGTGCCAGCAGCCAAGCCCGAGCGAGGACAGATACGCAGTATTTT
J: TRBJ2-1; length: 14; D: TRBD1; V: TRBV7-9; size: NA; CDR3: CASSFRDRGRGQFF; DNA: TGTGCCAGCAGCTTTAGAGACAGGGGGCGCGGGCAGTTCTTC
J: TRBJ2-6; length: 18; D: TRBD1; V: TRBV12-3/TRBV12-4; size: NA; CDR3: CASSPTGGAWSGANVLTF; DNA: TGTGCCAGCAGTCCTACAGGGGGCGCTTGGTCTGGGGCCAACGTCCTGACTTTC
J: TRBJ2-1; length: 18; D: TRBD2; V: TRBV5-1; size: NA; CDR3: CASSLVPSGGARYNEQFF; DNA: TGCGCCAGCAGCTTGGTACCTAGCGGGGGGGCGCGCTACAATGAGCAGTTCTTC
J: TRBJ2-7; length: 15; D: NA; V: TRBV25-1; size: few; CDR3: CASSPLGARGDEQYF; DNA: TGTGCCAGCTCTCCCCTGGGGGCGAGGGGGGACGAGCAGTACTTC
J: TRBJ2-5; length: 15; D: TRBD2; V: TRBV5-1; size: NA; CDR3: CASSLASGGGETQYF; DNA: TGCGCCAGCAGCTTGGCTAGCGGGGGCGGAGAGACCCAGTACTTC
J: TRBJ2-4; length: 15; D: TRBD2; V: TRBV20-1; size: NA; CDR3: CSARGSAGGKNIQYF; DNA: TGCAGTGCTAGAGGGTCAGCGGGGGGCAAAAACATTCAGTACTTC
J: TRBJ2-3; length: 14; D: NA; V: TRBV7-9; size: NA; CDR3: CASSYQDRGDTQYF; DNA: TGTGCCAGCAGCTACCAGGATCGTGGAGATACGCAGTATTTT
J: TRBJ2-1; length: 14; D: NA; V: TRBV7-9; size: NA; CDR3: CASSSPPWNNEQFF; DNA: TGTGCCAGCAGCTCCCCCCCCTGGAACAATGAGCAGTTCTTC
J: TRBJ2-5; length: 12; D: NA; V: TRBV12-3/TRBV12-4; size: NA; CDR3: CASRSQGGEQYF; DNA: TGTGCCAGCAGATCTCAAGGGGGTGAGCAGTACTTC
J: TRBJ1-6; length: 13; D: NA; V: TRBV12-3/TRBV12-4; size: NA; CDR3: CASTYTETSPLHF; DNA: TGTGCCAGCACCTACACAGAGACTTCACCCCTCCACTTT
J: TRBJ2-3; length: 15; D: TRBD2; V: TRBV12-3/TRBV12-4; size: NA; CDR3: CASSLFGGSTDAQYF; DNA: TGTGCCAGCAGTTTATTTGGCGGGAGCACAGATGCGCAGTATTTT
J: TRBJ2-1; length: 15; D: TRBD2; V: TRBV4-1; size: NA; CDR3: CASSQRGGLKDEQFF; DNA: TGCGCCAGCAGCCAACGGGGGGGACTCAAGGATGAGCAGTTCTTC
J: TRBJ2-1; length: 13; D: NA; V: TRBV11-1; size: NA; CDR3: CASTLGARNEQFF; DNA: TGTGCCAGCACCTTAGGGGCACGGAATGAGCAGTTCTTC
J: TRBJ2-7; length: 14; D: NA; V: TRBV19; size: NA; CDR3: CASSMKGGPYEQYF; DNA: TGTGCCAGTAGTATGAAGGGCGGGCCCTACGAGCAGTACTTC
J: TRBJ2-1; length: 12; D: NA; V: TRBV20-1; size: few; CDR3: CSARGPIVGQFF; DNA: TGCAGTGCTAGGGGTCCCATCGTGGGGCAGTTCTTC
J: TRBJ2-1; length: 15; D: TRBD2; V: TRBV12-3/TRBV12-4; size: many; CDR3: CASSPGTSLLNEQFF; DNA: TGTGCCAGCAGCCCTGGGACTAGCCTTCTCAATGAGCAGTTCTTC
J: TRBJ2-2; length: 13; D: NA; V: TRBV7-2; size: NA; CDR3: CASSTLPTGELFF; DNA: TGTGCCAGCAGCACTCTACCCACCGGGGAGCTGTTTTTT